This TCR beta chain was obtained from a study of cytomegalovirus exposure and HLA in healthy donors. General study findings and limits: Association of a missense DCLRE1C variant with TCR beta V- and J-gene trimming was reported in a later analysis. A later analysis found most CMV-associated TCR beta chains apparently HLA-restricted.

The germline V gene encodes CDR1 MNHNY and CDR2 SVGAGI (reference sequence). The ends were cut back, 6 bases at V and 2 bases at J, with 5 bases in the middle. The CDR3 spans 13 residues. For this clone: Its specificity is unknown.

PCR employed 60 Vbeta and 13 Jbeta primers. The assay was immunoSEQ multiplex PCR, and TCRdb's table has in-frame clones only and misses some. The top ten hold 3.8% of the sample, which has 200,000 to 250,000 clones, roughly 80% seen once. At the time of sampling, donors were nominally healthy, though unrecorded immune exposures were likely. The rearrangement uses TRBV6-6 and TRBJ1-6; D unresolved. The material sequenced was PBMCs. The TCR sequence derives from a male donor in good health and CMV-seronegative. CDR3 nucleotides: TGTGCCAGCAGATCCGCCTATAATTCACCCCTCCACTTT. It encodes CASRSAYNSPLHF.